This T cell receptor (beta chain) was observed in a study of cytotoxic CD8 clonotypes in ibrutinib-treated CLL. Study as a whole: Specimens for response were gathered following a median around eleven months of therapy, spanning 6 to 36.

Researchers set a sequencing depth target of 1 in 200,000 to 1 in 1 million T cells. TCRdb's table, derived via immunoSEQ multiplex PCR, lists solely in-frame clones and lacks some. The sample lists roughly 160,000 clones, approximately 77% occurring once. The CDR3 runs to 15 residues. Germline V gene lookup returns CDR1 MDHEN and CDR2 SYDVKM. With 7 bases clipped from V and 0 bases from J, the junction kept 8 bases outside the gene matches. The study, taken as a whole, reports: Measured clonality at baseline was greater than in age-matched healthy donors and tracked with circulating CD8+ T-cell counts.

The sample holds one count of this clone. Its antigen is undetermined. The chain couples TRBV28 to TRBJ2-7; 8 positions agree with TRBD2. The sequencing used PBMCs, collected after 12 months of ibrutinib treatment. The TCR comes from a human donor with chronic lymphocytic leukemia. In nucleotides, the CDR3 is TGTGCCAGCACCGATAACGGGAGGGGCTCCTACGAGCAGTACTTC. Its translation: CASTDNGRGSYEQYF.